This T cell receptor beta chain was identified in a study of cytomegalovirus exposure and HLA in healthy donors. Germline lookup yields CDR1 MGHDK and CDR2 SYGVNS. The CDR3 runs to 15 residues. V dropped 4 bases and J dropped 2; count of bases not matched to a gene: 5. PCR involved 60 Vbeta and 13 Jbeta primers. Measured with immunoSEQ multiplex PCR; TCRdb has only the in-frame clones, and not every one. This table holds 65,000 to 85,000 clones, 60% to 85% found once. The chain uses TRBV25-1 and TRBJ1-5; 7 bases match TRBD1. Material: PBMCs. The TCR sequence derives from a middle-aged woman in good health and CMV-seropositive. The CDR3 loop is CASSVSGTGNQPQHF. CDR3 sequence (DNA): TGTGCCAGCAGTGTCTCGGGGACAGGCAATCAGCCCCAGCATTTT. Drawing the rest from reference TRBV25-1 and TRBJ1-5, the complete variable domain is EADIYQTPRYLVIGTGKKITLECSQTMGHDKMYWYQQDPGMELHLIHYSYGVNSTEKGDLSSESTVSRIRTEHFPLTLESARPSHTSQYLCASSVSGTGNQPQHFGDGTRLSIL.